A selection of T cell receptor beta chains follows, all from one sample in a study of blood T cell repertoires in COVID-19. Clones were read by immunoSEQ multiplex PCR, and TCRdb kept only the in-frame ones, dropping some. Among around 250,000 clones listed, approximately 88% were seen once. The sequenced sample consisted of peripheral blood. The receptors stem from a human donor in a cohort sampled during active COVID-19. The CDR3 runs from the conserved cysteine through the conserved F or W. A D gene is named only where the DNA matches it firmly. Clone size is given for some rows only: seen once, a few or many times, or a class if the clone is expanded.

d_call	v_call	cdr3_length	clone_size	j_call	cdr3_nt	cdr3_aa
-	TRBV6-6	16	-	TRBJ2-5	TGTGCCAGCAGTTATTCAGTTTCGGGAATCCAAGAGACCCAGTACTTC	CASSYSVSGIQETQYF
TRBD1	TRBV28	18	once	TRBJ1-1	TGTGCCAGCAGTTTGCCCCTCCAGGGGGGACACAAGAACACTGAAGCTTTCTTT	CASSLPLQGGHKNTEAFF
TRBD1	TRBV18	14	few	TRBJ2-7	TGTGCCAGCTCACCGACAGGGGTAACCTACGAGCAGTACTTC	CASSPTGVTYEQYF
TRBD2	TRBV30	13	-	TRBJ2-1	TGTGCCAATGGACTAGCGGGAGATATTGAGCAGTTCTTC	CANGLAGDIEQFF
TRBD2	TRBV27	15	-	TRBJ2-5	TGTGCCAGCAGTTCCACGACTAGCGGGGGAAAGACCCAGTACTTC	CASSSTTSGGKTQYF
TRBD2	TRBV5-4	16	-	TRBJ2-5	TGTGCCAGCAGCTTGTTCGGCGGGGGGGCGGGAGAGACCCAGTACTTC	CASSLFGGGAGETQYF
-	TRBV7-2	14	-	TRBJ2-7	TGTGCCAGCAGCCCGAGGTACCCCTCCTACGAGCAGTACTTC	CASSPRYPSYEQYF
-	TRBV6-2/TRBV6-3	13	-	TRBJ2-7	TGTGCCAGCAGTGCGGACTTGGTCTACGAGCAGTACTTC	CASSADLVYEQYF
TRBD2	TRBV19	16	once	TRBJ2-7	TGTGCCAGTAGTATAGATAGCGGGGCTACCCTCTACGAGCAGTACTTC	CASSIDSGATLYEQYF
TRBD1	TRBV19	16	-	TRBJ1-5	TGTGCCAGTAGTATGAGCCGGGACAGAAGCAATCAGCCCCAGCATTTT	CASSMSRDRSNQPQHF
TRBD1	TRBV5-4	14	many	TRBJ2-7	TGTGCCAGCAGCTTTCGGACAGGGGCGTACGAGCAGTACTTC	CASSFRTGAYEQYF
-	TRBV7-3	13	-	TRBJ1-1	TGTGCCAGCAGCAACGCAGGTTACACTGAAGCTTTCTTT	CASSNAGYTEAFF
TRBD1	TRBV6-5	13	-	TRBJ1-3	TGTGCCAGCGGGGACAGGCGTCGAAACACCATATATTTT	CASGDRRRNTIYF
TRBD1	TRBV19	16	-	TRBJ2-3	TGTGCCAGTAGTAAATTCCGGGACAGGTCATGGGATACGCAGTATTTT	CASSKFRDRSWDTQYF
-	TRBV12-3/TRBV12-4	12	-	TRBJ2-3	TGTGCCAGCACTCCCGCGGAGGATACGCAGTATTTT	CASTPAEDTQYF
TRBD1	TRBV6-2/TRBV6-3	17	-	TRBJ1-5	TGTGCCAGCAGTTACAAGGGGACAGGGGCCCCAGATCAGCCCCAGCATTTT	CASSYKGTGAPDQPQHF
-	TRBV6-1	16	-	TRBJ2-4	TGTGCCAGCAGTGAGGGGCCTTCTCACAGGAAAAACATTCAGTACTTC	CASSEGPSHRKNIQYF
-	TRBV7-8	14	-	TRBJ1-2	TGTGCCAGCAGCCCAGAGACAGGAAACTATGGCTACACCTTC	CASSPETGNYGYTF
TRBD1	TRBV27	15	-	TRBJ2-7	TGTGCCAGCAGCACCTCCGGGACAGCTACCTACGAGCAGTACTTC	CASSTSGTATYEQYF
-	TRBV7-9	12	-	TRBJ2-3	TGTGCCAGCAGCACAACCACAGATACGCAGTATTTT	CASSTTTDTQYF
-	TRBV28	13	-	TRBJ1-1	TGTGCCAGCAAAGGGGAGGGATACACTGAAGCTTTCTTT	CASKGEGYTEAFF
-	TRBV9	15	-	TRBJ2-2	TGTGCCAGCAGCGTAGTGTCCAGTAACACCGGGGAGCTGTTTTTT	CASSVVSSNTGELFF
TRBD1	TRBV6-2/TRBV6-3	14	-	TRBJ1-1	TGTGCCAGCAGTCCATCGGGGGCGACAGGGAGGGCTTTCTTT	CASSPSGATGRAFF
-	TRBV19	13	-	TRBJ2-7	TGTGCCAGTAGTAGCGGACAGAGTTACGAGCAGTACTTC	CASSSGQSYEQYF
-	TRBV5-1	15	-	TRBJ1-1	TGCGCCAGCAGCCCGGCGACAGGAATGAACACTGAAGCTTTCTTT	CASSPATGMNTEAFF
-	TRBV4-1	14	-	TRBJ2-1	TGCGCCAGCAGCCAAGAAGCTAGCTACAATGAGCAGTTCTTC	CASSQEASYNEQFF
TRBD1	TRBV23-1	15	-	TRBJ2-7	TGCGCCAGCGGATACCGGGACAGGGGGCGCTACGAGCAGTACTTC	CASGYRDRGRYEQYF
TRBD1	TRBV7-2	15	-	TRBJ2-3	TGTGCCAGCAGCATACGGGACAGGGTAACAGATACGCAGTATTTT	CASSIRDRVTDTQYF
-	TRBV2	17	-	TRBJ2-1	TGTGCCAGCAGTGAAGTCCGCGGGTTGAGCTCCTACAATGAGCAGTTCTTC	CASSEVRGLSSYNEQFF
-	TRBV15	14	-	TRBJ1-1	TGTGCCACCAGCAGAGGAGGCACCAACACTGAAGCTTTCTTT	CATSRGGTNTEAFF
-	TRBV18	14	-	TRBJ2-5	TGTGCCAGCTCACCTGCGGGTTCCGGGGAGACCCAGTACTTC	CASSPAGSGETQYF
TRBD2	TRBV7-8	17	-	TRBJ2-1	TGTGCCAGCAGCTTCAACGAGCGGGAGCCTTCCTACAATGAGCAGTTCTTC	CASSFNEREPSYNEQFF
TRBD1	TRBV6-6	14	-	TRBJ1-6	TGTGCCAGCAGCAGACAGGGGATGAATTCACCCCTCCACTTT	CASSRQGMNSPLHF
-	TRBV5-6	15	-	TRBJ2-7	TGTGCCAGCAGGAGGAAGGTAGACAGAACCTACGAGCAGTACTTC	CASRRKVDRTYEQYF
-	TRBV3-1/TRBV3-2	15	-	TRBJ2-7	TGTGCCAGCAGCCAAGAGTTGTTAGCGGTGAACGAGCAGTACTTC	CASSQELLAVNEQYF
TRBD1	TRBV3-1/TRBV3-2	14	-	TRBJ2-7	TGTGCCAGCAGCCCCAGGACAGGTGCCTACGAGCAGTACTTC	CASSPRTGAYEQYF
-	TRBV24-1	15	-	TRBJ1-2	TGTGCCACCAGTGACGGAGGGGCGGCTCACTATGGCTACACCTTC	CATSDGGAAHYGYTF
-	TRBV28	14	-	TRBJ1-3	TGTGCCAGCACCCGAACAGGGTTTGGAAACACCATATATTTT	CASTRTGFGNTIYF
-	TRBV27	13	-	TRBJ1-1	TGTGCCAGCCGGTTAAGAGGACTCACTGAAGCTTTCTTT	CASRLRGLTEAFF
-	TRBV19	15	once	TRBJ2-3	TGTGCCAGTTCCAGAGAGGGAGTGTACACAGATACGCAGTATTTT	CASSREGVYTDTQYF